The entry below gives a single TCR beta chain sequence along with its context. These data come from a study of patients and donors after allogeneic stem cell transplantation. Each CDR3 protein gets one entry after TCRdb re-called the RT-PCR reads with MiXCR. This table has about 23,000 distinct CDR3 sequences, around 28% appearing once. This CDR3 has 13 residues. The ends were cut back, 3 bases at V and 8 bases at J, with 16 bases in the middle. CDR1 is DFQATT, CDR2 SNEGSKA, per germline (reference sequence). The origin of this receptor is a human donor who was either an allogeneic HSCT recipient or a stem cell or donor lymphocyte infusion donor (not recorded which). It is not recorded whose cells these are; they may come from a transplant donor. The sample comprised blood, either unsorted or a sorted T cell fraction (not recorded which). The chain combines TRBV20-1 with TRBJ1-2; D is ambiguous. CDR3 sequence (DNA): TGCAGTGCTAGGGGCATGGGCCTAAGGGGCTACACCTTC. Translation: CSARGMGLRGYTF.